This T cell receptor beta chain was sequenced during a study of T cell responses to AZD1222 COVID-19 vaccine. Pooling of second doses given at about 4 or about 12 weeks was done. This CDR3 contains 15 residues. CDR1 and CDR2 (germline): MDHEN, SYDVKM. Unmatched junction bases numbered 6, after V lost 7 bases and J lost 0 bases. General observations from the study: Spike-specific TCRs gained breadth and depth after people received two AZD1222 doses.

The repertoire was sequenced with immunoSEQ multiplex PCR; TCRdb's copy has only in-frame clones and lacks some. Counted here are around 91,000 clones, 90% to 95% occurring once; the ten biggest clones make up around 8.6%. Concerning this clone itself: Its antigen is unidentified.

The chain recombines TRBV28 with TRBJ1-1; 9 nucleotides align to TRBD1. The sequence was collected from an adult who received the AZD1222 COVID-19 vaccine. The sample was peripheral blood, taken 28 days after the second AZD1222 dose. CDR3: CASMTGGNMNTEAFF. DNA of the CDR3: TGTGCCAGCATGACAGGGGGAAACATGAACACTGAAGCTTTCTTT.